This T cell receptor (beta chain) was observed in a study of control samples from healthy donors and cancer patients. The V gene's germline CDR1 is SGHTA and CDR2 FQGNSA. CDR3 length equals 13 residues. Trimming took 7 bases from V and 10 from J; bases not matched to a gene: 9. Data came from immunoSEQ multiplex PCR; TCRdb stores just in-frame clones and leaves some out. The sample lists 120,000 to 150,000 clones; around 85% were seen once. The receptor comes from a woman aged 25 to 39 in good health. This chain connects TRBV7-2 to TRBJ2-7; TRBD2 aligns across 11 bases. Source material: blood. CDR3 amino acids: CASTLGLADLQYF. CDR3 nucleotides: TGTGCCAGCACCCTGGGACTAGCGGATCTCCAGTACTTC.